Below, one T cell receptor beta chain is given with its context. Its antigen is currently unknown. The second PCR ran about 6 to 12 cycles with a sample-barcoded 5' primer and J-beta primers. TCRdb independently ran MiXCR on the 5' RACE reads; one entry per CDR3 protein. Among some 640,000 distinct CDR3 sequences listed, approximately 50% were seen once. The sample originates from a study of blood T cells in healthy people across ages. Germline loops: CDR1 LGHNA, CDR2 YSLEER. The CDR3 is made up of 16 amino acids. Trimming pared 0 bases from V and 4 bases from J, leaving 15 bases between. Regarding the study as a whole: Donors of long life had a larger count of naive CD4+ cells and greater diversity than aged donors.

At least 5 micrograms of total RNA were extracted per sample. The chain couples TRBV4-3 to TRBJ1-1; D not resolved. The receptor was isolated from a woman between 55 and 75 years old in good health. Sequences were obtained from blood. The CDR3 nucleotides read TGCGCCAGCAGCCAAGATTATAACGACCCGATCACTGAAGCTTTCTTT. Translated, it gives CASSQDYNDPITEAFF.